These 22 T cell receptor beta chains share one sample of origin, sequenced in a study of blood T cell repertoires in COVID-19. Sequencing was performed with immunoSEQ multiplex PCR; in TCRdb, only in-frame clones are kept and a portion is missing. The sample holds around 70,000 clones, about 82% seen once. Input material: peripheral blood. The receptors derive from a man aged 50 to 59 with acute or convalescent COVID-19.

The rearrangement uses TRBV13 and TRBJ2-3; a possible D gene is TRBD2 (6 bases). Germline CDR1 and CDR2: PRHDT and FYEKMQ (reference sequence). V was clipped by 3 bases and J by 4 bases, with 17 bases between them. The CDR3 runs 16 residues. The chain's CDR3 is CASSFYRDLGPDTQYF. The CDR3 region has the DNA TGTGCCAGCAGCTTTTACCGGGACTTGGGACCAGATACGCAGTATTTT.

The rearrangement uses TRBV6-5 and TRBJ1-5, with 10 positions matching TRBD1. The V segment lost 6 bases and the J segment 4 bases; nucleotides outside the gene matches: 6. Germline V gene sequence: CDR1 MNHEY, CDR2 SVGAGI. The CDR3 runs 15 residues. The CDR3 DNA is TGTGCCAGCAGACCGGGACAGGGGAGAAATCAGCCCCAGCATTTT. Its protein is CASRPGQGRNQPQHF.

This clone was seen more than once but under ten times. The CDR3 coding sequence is TGTGCCAGCAACGCCTGGACTAGCGGGGGTTTCGAGCAGTTCTTC. Residues: CASNAWTSGGFEQFF. The gene calls are TRBV27 and TRBJ2-1, with 13 nucleotides matching TRBD2. The CDR3 is 15 residues long. Germline V CDR1 and CDR2: MNHEY, SMNVEV (reference sequence). Trimming cost V 7 bases and J 10 bases; bases outside gene matches: 10.

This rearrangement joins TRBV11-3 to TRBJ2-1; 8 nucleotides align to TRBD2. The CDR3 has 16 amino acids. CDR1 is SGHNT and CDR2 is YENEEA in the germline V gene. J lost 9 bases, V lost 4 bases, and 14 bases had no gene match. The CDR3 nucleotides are TGTGCCAGCAGCTCGAGCTCGGGACTAGTTCGCGGTGAGCAGTTCTTC. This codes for CASSSSSGLVRGEQFF.

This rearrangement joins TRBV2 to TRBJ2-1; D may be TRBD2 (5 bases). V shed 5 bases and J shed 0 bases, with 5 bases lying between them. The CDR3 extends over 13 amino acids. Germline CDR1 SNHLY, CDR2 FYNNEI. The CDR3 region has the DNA TGTGCCAGCAGTACTAGCTCCTACAATGAGCAGTTCTTC. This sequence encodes CASSTSSYNEQFF.

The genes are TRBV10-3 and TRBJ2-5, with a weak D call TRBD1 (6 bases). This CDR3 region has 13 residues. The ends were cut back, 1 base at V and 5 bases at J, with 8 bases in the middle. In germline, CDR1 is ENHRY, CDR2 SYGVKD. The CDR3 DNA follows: TGTGCCATCAGTGAGTACAGGGTGGAGACCCAGTACTTC. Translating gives CAISEYRVETQYF.

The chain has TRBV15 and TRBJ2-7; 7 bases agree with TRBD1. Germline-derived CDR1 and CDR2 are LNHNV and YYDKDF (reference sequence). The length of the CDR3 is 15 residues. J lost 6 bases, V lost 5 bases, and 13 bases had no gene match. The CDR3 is CATSSFSTGKAEQYF. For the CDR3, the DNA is TGTGCCACCAGCTCCTTCTCGACAGGGAAGGCCGAGCAGTACTTC.

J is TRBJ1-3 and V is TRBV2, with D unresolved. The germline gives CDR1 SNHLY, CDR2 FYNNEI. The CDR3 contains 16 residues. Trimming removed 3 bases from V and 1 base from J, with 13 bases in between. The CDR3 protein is CASSDPGAPSGNTIYF. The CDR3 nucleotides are TGTGCCAGCAGTGACCCAGGCGCTCCTTCTGGAAACACCATATATTTT. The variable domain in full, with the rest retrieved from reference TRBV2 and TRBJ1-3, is EPEVTQTPSHQVTQMGQEVILRCVPISNHLYFYWYRQILGQKVEFLVSFYNNEISEKSEIFDDQFSVERPDGSNFTLKIRSTKLEDSAMYFCASSDPGAPSGNTIYFGEGSWLTVV.

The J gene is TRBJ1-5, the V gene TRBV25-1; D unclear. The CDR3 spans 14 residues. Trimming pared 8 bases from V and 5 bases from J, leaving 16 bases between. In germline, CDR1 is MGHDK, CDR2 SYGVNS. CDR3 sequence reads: CASSDWREDQPQHF. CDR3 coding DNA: TGTGCCAGCTCTGACTGGAGGGAGGATCAGCCCCAGCATTTT.

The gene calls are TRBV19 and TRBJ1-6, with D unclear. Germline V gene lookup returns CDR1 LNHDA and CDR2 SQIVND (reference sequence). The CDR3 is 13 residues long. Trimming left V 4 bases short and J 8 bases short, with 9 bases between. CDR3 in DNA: TGTGCCAGTAGTACTCTAACCGATTCACCCCTCCACTTT. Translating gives CASSTLTDSPLHF.

CDR3 sequence reads: CASSPGTSGGAADTQYF. CDR3 nucleotide sequence: TGTGCCAGCTCACCGGGGACTAGCGGGGGGGCCGCAGATACGCAGTATTTT. The chain combines TRBV18 with TRBJ2-3, with 16 bases lining up with TRBD2. The germline V gene has CDR1 KGHSH and CDR2 LQKENI. Germline trimming cut 3 bases from V and 4 bases from J; bases unmatched to any gene: 4. There are 17 residues in the CDR3.

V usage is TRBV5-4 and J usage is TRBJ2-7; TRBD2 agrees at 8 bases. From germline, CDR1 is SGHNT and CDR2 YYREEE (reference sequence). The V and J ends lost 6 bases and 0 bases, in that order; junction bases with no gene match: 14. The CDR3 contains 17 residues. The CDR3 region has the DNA TGTGCCAGCACCTGGCTAGACGGGGGGGCCCGCTCCTACGAGCAGTACTTC. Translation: CASTWLDGGARSYEQYF.

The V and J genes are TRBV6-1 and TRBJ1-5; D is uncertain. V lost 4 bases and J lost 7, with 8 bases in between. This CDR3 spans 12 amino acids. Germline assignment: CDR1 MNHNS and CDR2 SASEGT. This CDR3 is CASSVDSQPQHF. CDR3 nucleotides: TGTGCCAGCAGTGTCGACTCCCAGCCCCAGCATTTT.

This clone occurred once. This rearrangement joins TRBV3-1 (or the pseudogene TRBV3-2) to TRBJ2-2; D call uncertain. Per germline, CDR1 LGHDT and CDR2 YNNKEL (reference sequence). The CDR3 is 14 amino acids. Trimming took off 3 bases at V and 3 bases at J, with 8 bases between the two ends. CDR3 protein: CASSHTQYTGELFF. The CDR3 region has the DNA TGTGCCAGCAGCCATACACAGTACACCGGGGAGCTGTTTTTT.

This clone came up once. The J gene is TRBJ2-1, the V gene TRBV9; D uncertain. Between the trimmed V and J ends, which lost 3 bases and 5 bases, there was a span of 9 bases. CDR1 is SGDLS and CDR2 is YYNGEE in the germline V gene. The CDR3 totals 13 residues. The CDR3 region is CASSGAPHNEQFF. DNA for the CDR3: TGTGCCAGCAGCGGGGCACCCCACAATGAGCAGTTCTTC.

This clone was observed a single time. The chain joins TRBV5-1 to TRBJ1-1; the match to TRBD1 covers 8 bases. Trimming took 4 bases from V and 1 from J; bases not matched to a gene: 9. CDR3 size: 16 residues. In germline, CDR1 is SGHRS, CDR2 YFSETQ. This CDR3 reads CASSLSYRGENTEAFF. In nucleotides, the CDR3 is TGCGCCAGCAGCCTATCATACAGGGGGGAGAACACTGAAGCTTTCTTT.

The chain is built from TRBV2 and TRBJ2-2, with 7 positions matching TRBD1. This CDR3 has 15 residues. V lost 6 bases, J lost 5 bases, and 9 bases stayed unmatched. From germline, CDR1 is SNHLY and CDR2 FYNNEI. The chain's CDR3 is CASRKTGLGTGELFF. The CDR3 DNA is TGTGCCAGCAGGAAGACAGGGCTTGGAACCGGGGAGCTGTTTTTT.

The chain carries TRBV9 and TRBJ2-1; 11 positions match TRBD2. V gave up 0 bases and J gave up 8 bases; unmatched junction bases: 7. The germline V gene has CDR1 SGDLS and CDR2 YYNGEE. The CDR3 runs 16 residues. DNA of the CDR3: TGTGCCAGCAGCGTAGAAGTAGCGGGAGGGCGATATGAGCAGTTCTTC. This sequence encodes CASSVEVAGGRYEQFF.

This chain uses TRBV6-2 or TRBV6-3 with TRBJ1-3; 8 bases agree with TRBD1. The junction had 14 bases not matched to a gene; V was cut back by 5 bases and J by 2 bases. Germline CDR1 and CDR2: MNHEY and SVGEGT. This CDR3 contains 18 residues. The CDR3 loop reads CASSPNRGVVLTGNTIYF. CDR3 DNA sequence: TGTGCCAGCAGTCCCAACAGGGGGGTCGTTCTCACTGGAAACACCATATATTTT.

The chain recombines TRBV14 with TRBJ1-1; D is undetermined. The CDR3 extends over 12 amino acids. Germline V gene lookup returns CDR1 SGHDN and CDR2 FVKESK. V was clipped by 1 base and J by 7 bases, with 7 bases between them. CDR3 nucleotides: TGTGCCAGCAGCCAAGGCTACCTTGAAGCTTTCTTT. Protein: CASSQGYLEAFF.

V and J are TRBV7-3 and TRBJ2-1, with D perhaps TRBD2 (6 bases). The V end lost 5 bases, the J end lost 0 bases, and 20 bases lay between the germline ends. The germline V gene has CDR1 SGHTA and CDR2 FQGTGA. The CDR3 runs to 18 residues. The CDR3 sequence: CASSPKPPGGSSYNEQFF. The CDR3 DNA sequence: TGTGCCAGCAGCCCGAAGCCCCCAGGAGGGAGCTCCTACAATGAGCAGTTCTTC.

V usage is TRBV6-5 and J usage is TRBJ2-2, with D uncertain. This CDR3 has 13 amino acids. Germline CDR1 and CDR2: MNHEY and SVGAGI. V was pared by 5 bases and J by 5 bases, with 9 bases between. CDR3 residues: CASSLSGTGELFF. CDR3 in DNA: TGTGCCAGCAGTCTCTCGGGTACCGGGGAGCTGTTTTTT.